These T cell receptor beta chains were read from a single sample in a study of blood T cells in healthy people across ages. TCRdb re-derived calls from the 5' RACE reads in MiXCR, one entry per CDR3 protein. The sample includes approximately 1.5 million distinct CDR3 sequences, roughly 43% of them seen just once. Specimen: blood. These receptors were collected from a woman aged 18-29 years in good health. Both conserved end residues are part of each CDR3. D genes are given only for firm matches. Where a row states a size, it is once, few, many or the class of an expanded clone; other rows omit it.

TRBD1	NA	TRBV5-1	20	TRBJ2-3	CASSKVPGQGDLLSTDTQYF	TGCGCCAGCAGCAAGGTACCGGGACAGGGAGATCTATTGAGCACAGATACGCAGTATTTT
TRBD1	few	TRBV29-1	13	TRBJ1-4	CSVAGTGVQKLFF	TGCAGCGTCGCCGGGACAGGGGTGCAAAAACTGTTTTTT
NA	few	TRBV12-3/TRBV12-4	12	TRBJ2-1	CASSPLLNEQFF	TGTGCCAGCAGTCCCCTGCTGAATGAGCAGTTCTTC
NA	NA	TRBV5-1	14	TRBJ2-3	CASSLGSIQDTQYF	TGCGCCAGCAGCTTGGGCAGTATTCAAGATACGCAGTATTTT
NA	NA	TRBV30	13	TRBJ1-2	CAWSGVGIDGYTF	TGTGCCTGGAGTGGAGTGGGGATCGATGGCTACACCTTC
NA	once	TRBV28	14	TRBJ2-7	CASRLTGSAYEQYF	TGTGCCAGCAGACTAACGGGGTCCGCCTACGAGCAGTACTTC
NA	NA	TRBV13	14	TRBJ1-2	CASSPKGLGYGYTF	TGTGCCAGCAGTCCAAAGGGACTCGGCTATGGCTACACCTTC
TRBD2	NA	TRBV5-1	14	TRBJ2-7	CASSFSGTQYEQYF	TGCGCCAGCAGCTTTAGCGGGACCCAGTACGAGCAGTACTTC
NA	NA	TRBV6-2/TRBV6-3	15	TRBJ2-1	CASSYSLSRVNEQFF	TGTGCCAGCAGTTACAGCCTGTCTCGGGTAAATGAGCAGTTCTTC
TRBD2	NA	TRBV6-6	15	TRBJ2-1	CASSTTSGGFHEQFF	TGTGCCAGCAGTACTACTAGCGGGGGGTTCCATGAGCAGTTCTTC
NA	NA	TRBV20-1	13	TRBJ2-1	CSAARTNRNEQFF	TGCAGTGCTGCACGGACTAACCGTAATGAGCAGTTCTTC
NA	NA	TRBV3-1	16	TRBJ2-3	CASSQDRGWITDTQYF	TGTGCCAGCAGCCAAGACAGGGGTTGGATCACAGATACGCAGTATTTT
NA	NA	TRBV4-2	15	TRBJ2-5	CASSQRPGPQETQYF	TGTGCCAGCAGCCAACGACCGGGACCCCAAGAGACCCAGTACTTC
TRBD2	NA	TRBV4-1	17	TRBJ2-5	CASSQVLAGRKQETQYF	TGCGCCAGCAGCCAAGTCCTAGCGGGCCGTAAACAAGAGACCCAGTACTTC
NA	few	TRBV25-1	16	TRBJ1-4	CASSEYMGATNEKLFF	TGTGCCAGCAGTGAATATATGGGGGCAACTAATGAAAAACTGTTTTTT
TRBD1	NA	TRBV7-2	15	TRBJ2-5	CASSSWTGVNNEQYF	TGTGCCAGCAGCTCCTGGACAGGGGTGAACAATGAGCAGTACTTC
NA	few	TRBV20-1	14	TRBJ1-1	CSAEEDRPNTEAFF	TGCAGTGCCGAGGAAGACAGACCGAACACTGAAGCTTTCTTT
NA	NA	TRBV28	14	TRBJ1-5	CASRLNRLKQPQHF	TGTGCCAGCAGACTTAACAGGTTAAAGCAGCCCCAGCATTTT